This T cell receptor (beta chain) was sequenced during a study of esophageal squamous cell carcinoma under preoperative chemotherapy. The wider study: TCR repertoires were profiled from both peripheral blood T cells and tumor-infiltrating lymphocytes.

CDR3 length equals 13 residues. Germline assignment: CDR1 SGHTA and CDR2 FQGTGA. J was trimmed by 5 bases and V by 9 bases; bases with no gene match: 3. Time point here: after preoperative PTX-NDP chemotherapy. Before surgery, patients were given preoperative paclitaxel-nedaplatin chemotherapy. TCRdb independently ran MiXCR on the PCR reads; one entry per CDR3 protein. Among 30,000 or so distinct CDR3 sequences listed, 40% to 60% were seen once. Study conclusions and caveats: After paclitaxel-nedaplatin, abundant clones were more likely to contract than amplify. After treatment, tumor-infiltrating lymphocytes seemed to come partly from incoming peripheral T cells, not only local changes.

This clonotype was recorded many times. Its matching antigen is unknown. This rearrangement joins TRBV7-3 to TRBJ2-2, with 10 bases matching TRBD1. The clonotype comes from a human donor with esophageal squamous cell carcinoma. The donor label of this sample is uncertain. The specimen was obtained from a patient given preoperative chemotherapy. The CDR3 loop is CASGTGDTGELFF. The CDR3 nucleotides read TGTGCCAGTGGGACAGGGGATACCGGGGAGCTGTTTTTT.